One sample yielded the 28 T cell receptor beta chains listed below, sequenced in a study of CD8 T cells in ankylosing spondylitis. TCRdb used MiXCR to reprocess the 5' RACE reads, holding one entry per CDR3 protein. This sample has 350,000 or so distinct CDR3 sequences, with 11% found just once. Sequenced: blood, either unsorted or a sorted T cell fraction (not recorded which). All receptors derive from a female donor with ankylosing spondylitis or in good health (not recorded which).

This clonotype has ten or more counts. V and J are TRBV10-3 and TRBJ2-2, with no clear D. Germline CDR1 ENHRY, CDR2 SYGVKD. Trimming took 5 bases from V and 0 from J, leaving 10 bases between them. The CDR3 has 15 residues. Written as DNA, the CDR3 is TGTGCCATCAGTATAGGGCGGACGAACACCGGGGAGCTGTTTTTT. This codes for CAISIGRTNTGELFF.

About this clonotype itself: With a much larger clone just one base away, this may be a read error. The chain uses TRBV7-3 and TRBJ2-5; tentative D call: TRBD1 (5 bases). There are 13 residues in the CDR3. Germline lookup yields CDR1 SGHTA and CDR2 FQGTGA. The CDR3 protein is CASSLNRQESQYF. The CDR3 DNA reads TGTGCCAGCAGCTTAAACAGGCAAGAGAGCCAGTACTTC.

This clonotype came up a few times. V and J are TRBV20-1 and TRBJ2-7; unclear D gene. This CDR3 region has 15 residues. From germline, CDR1 is DFQATT and CDR2 SNEGSKA (reference sequence). Trimming took 3 bases from V and 0 from J, leaving 15 bases between them. The CDR3 DNA sequence: TGCAGTGCTAGGGGGTCGACACTTAGCTCCTACGAGCAGTACTTC. This translates into CSARGSTLSSYEQYF.

The chain employs TRBV7-2 and TRBJ2-5; the D is unclear. The V and J ends lost 4 bases and 5 bases respectively, with 8 bases between them. The CDR3 sequence is 12 residues long. In germline, CDR1 is SGHTA, CDR2 FQGNSA. The CDR3: CASSSPPETQYF. CDR3 bases: TGTGCCAGCAGCTCCCCCCCGGAGACCCAGTACTTC.

In regard to this clonotype: It is likely a read error, because the conserved phenylalanine at the end of the CDR3 is missing. This chain links TRBV16 with TRBJ2-7; D gene ambiguous. Germline V gene sequence: CDR1 KGHSY, CDR2 FQNENV. V lost 0 bases, J lost 3 bases, and 12 bases lay in between. This CDR3 has 15 amino acids. CDR3 sequence reads: CASSQSSPGDYEQYL. DNA of the CDR3: TGTGCCAGCAGCCAATCCTCCCCCGGAGACTACGAGCAGTACCTC.

This clonotype was counted a few times. The chain recombines TRBV20-1 with TRBJ1-4, with D hard to call. Per the germline V gene, CDR1 is DFQATT and CDR2 is SNEGSKA (reference sequence). The germline V and J ends were trimmed by 0 bases and 7 bases, with 15 bases remaining between them. This CDR3 has 15 amino acids. CDR3 in amino acids: CSARDREVGGEKLFF. The CDR3, as DNA: TGCAGTGCTAGAGATCGGGAGGTCGGCGGTGAAAAACTGTTTTTT.

This chain connects TRBV5-5 to TRBJ1-5, with D tentatively TRBD1 (6 bases). Germline CDR1 SGHKS, CDR2 YYEKEE (reference sequence). The ends were cut back, 0 bases at V and 6 bases at J, with 13 bases in the middle. CDR3 size: 15 residues. This CDR3 is CASSLGPTGVQPQHF. CDR3 in DNA: TGTGCCAGCAGCTTGGGGCCGACAGGAGTTCAGCCCCAGCATTTT.

This clonotype has only a few counts. This chain connects TRBV24-1 to TRBJ1-2; TRBD1 might be the D (5 bases). The CDR3 covers 13 residues. Germline values: CDR1 KGHDR, CDR2 SFDVKD. The V gene lost 4 bases and the J gene lost 6 bases, with 11 bases spanning the gap. This CDR3 reads CATSDGGAHGYTF. In DNA form, the CDR3 reads TGTGCCACCAGTGACGGTGGGGCACATGGCTACACCTTC.

As DNA, the CDR3 is TGCGCCAGCAGTGTGGCTCCTAACTATGGCTACACCTTC. It is translated as CASSVAPNYGYTF. This sequence joins TRBV10-1 and TRBJ1-2; no reliable D call. The CDR3 is made up of 13 amino acids. Trimming pared 4 bases from V and 0 bases from J, leaving 6 bases between. CDR1 is WNHNN, CDR2 SYGVQD, per germline (reference sequence).

The chain has TRBV18 and TRBJ1-2; D is unresolved. V was clipped by 0 bases and J by 6 bases, with 8 bases between them. From germline, CDR1 is KGHSH and CDR2 LQKENI. CDR3 size: 13 residues. CDR3 residues: CASSPPGSHGYTF. As DNA, the CDR3 is TGTGCCAGCTCACCACCAGGGTCACATGGCTACACCTTC.

This clonotype came up a few times. The chain recombines TRBV12-3 or TRBV12-4 with TRBJ2-2; 7 positions match TRBD1. This CDR3 comprises 15 residues. J lost 4 bases, V lost 6 bases, and 8 bases had no gene match. For the CDR3, the DNA is TGTGCCAGCAGCCGGACAGGTGGGACCACCGGGGAGCTGTTTTTT. The encoded protein is CASSRTGGTTGELFF.

The V call is TRBV5-6, the J call TRBJ1-2; TRBD1 aligns across 8 bases. The CDR3 contains 13 residues. The V and J ends lost 3 bases and 7 bases, in that order; junction bases with no gene match: 5. Germline V gene sequence: CDR1 SGHDT, CDR2 YYEEEE. The CDR3, as DNA: TGTGCCAGCAGCTGGAGGACAGGGTCTGGCTACACCTTC. This translates into CASSWRTGSGYTF.

The sample holds many counts of this clonotype. The rearrangement links TRBV20-1 to TRBJ1-4, with no clear D. The CDR3 is 13 residues long. V lost 6 bases and J 6 bases, leaving 14 bases between the germline ends. In germline, CDR1 is DFQATT, CDR2 SNEGSKA (reference sequence). The CDR3 DNA is TGCAGTGCCCCAAGGACCCTTCATGAAAAACTGTTTTTT. Encoded protein: CSAPRTLHEKLFF.

This clonotype was counted many times. The CDR3 sequence: CSVPGLAGFSSYNEQFF. The CDR3 nucleotides are TGCAGCGTCCCGGGACTAGCGGGATTCAGCTCCTACAATGAGCAGTTCTTC. The chain employs TRBV29-1 and TRBJ2-1, with 13 bases fitting TRBD2. CDR1 and CDR2 (germline): SQVTM, ANQGSEA. V lost 6 bases and J lost 0; bases outside the gene matches: 8. The CDR3 has 17 residues.

This clonotype showed up many times. The V call is TRBV28, the J call TRBJ2-1; the D gene is possibly TRBD2 (6 bases). The CDR3 contains 16 residues. Trimming removed 3 bases at V and 0 bases at J, with 12 bases between. From germline, CDR1 is MDHEN and CDR2 SYDVKM. The CDR3: CASSFSSASSYNEQFF. CDR3 DNA: TGTGCCAGCAGTTTTTCTAGCGCGAGCTCCTACAATGAGCAGTTCTTC.

This clonotype was recorded at least ten times. The rearrangement joins TRBV12-3 or TRBV12-4 to TRBJ1-5; D not certain. Between the trimmed V and J ends, which lost 3 bases and 7 bases, there was a span of 10 bases. This CDR3 is built from 13 residues. CDR3 sequence (DNA): TGTGCCAGCAGTTTTCAGCCCGGCCAGCCCCAGCATTTT. It specifies CASSFQPGQPQHF.

This clonotype came up many times. The chain has TRBV5-1 and TRBJ2-2, with D possibly called TRBD1 or TRBD2 (5 bases each). In germline, CDR1 is SGHRS, CDR2 YFSETQ. CDR3 length equals 15 residues. Trimming pared 3 bases from V and 5 bases from J, leaving 14 bases between. In DNA, the CDR3 is TGCGCCAGCAGCTGGGACGGGCGAACAACCGGGGAGCTGTTTTTT. It yields the protein CASSWDGRTTGELFF.

On this clonotype itself: One end of the junction is discordant with germline, which a read error may explain. The gene calls are TRBV30 and TRBJ1-5, with D uncertain. The germline CDR1 and CDR2 sequences are GTSNPN and SVGIG (reference sequence). The CDR3 is 11 amino acids. CDR3 sequence (DNA): TGTGCCTGGGGTGTAGGTCAGCCCCAGCATTTT. It specifies CAWGVGQPQHF.

Only a few counts were recorded for this clonotype. The chain carries TRBV15 and TRBJ1-6; 7 positions match TRBD1. V gave up 9 bases and J gave up 9 bases; unmatched junction bases: 14. The CDR3 contains 15 residues. The germline V gene has CDR1 LNHNV and CDR2 YYDKDF (reference sequence). The DNA for the CDR3 is TGTGCCACATCGTCAGGGGGGGATATCGGTTCACCCCTCCACTTT. It specifies CATSSGGDIGSPLHF. Based on the CDR3 plus reference TRBV15 and TRBJ1-6, the full variable domain is DAMVIQNPRYQVTQFGKPVTLSCSQTLNHNVMYWYQQKSSQAPKLLFHYYDKDFNNEADTPDNFQSRRPNTSFCFLDIRSPGLGDTAMYLCATSSGGDIGSPLHFGNGTRLTVT.

This clonotype showed up many times. The chain is built from TRBV29-1 and TRBJ2-5; D not certain. The CDR3 is 10 residues long. Per germline, CDR1 SQVTM and CDR2 ANQGSEA. Deletions cut 7 bases from V and 5 bases from J, with 8 bases between. The CDR3 DNA is TGCAGCGCCCTTTTTGAGACCCAGTACTTC. It is translated as CSALFETQYF.

This clonotype was seen a handful of times. V and J are TRBV9 and TRBJ2-1; 11 nucleotides align to TRBD2. V was clipped by 0 bases and J by 6 bases; unmatched bases: 11. CDR1 and CDR2 from the germline V gene are SGDLS and YYNGEE. The CDR3 spans 18 residues. The CDR3 loop is CASSVAGTSGVRGNEQFF. Written as DNA, the CDR3 is TGTGCCAGCAGCGTAGCTGGGACTAGCGGAGTCCGAGGCAATGAGCAGTTCTTC.

This clonotype was counted ten times or more. This chain uses TRBV7-9 with TRBJ1-4; 11 nucleotides line up with TRBD1. The CDR3 has 15 residues. Germline CDR1 SEHNR, CDR2 FQNEAQ (reference sequence). J was trimmed by 7 bases and V by 5 bases; bases with no gene match: 6. In DNA, the CDR3 is TGTGCCAGCAGCAGACGGACAGGGGGCGGTGAAAAACTGTTTTTT. It translates to CASSRRTGGGEKLFF.

This clonotype was seen repeatedly, ten times or more. V is TRBV5-1 and J is TRBJ2-1; 7 bases map to TRBD1. Germline CDR1 reads SGHRS; CDR2 reads YFSETQ. The CDR3 totals 15 residues. The junction had 5 bases not matched to a gene; V was cut back by 0 bases and J by 5 bases. CDR3 nucleotide sequence: TGCGCCAGCAGCTTGGTGGGACAGCCGAACAATGAGCAGTTCTTC. Residues: CASSLVGQPNNEQFF. Looking up the rest from reference TRBV5-1 and TRBJ2-1 gives the full variable domain: KAGVTQTPRYLIKTRGQQVTLSCSPISGHRSVSWYQQTPGQGLQFLFEYFSETQRNKGNFPGRFSGRQFSNSRSEMNVSTLELGDSALYLCASSLVGQPNNEQFFGPGTRLTVL.

The chain carries TRBV7-3 and TRBJ2-7, with 7 bases lining up with TRBD1. The V gene's germline CDR1 is SGHTA and CDR2 FQGTGA. The trim removed 2 bases at V and 4 bases at J, leaving 8 bases unmatched. This CDR3 comprises 15 residues. CDR3 coding DNA: TGTGCCAGCAGCTTAGAAGGGACAGCGGAGTACGAGCAGTACTTC. It encodes CASSLEGTAEYEQYF. Filled out from reference TRBV7-3 and TRBJ2-7, the complete variable domain reads GAGVSQTPSNKVTEKGKYVELRCDPISGHTALYWYRQSLGQGPEFLIYFQGTGAADDSGLPNDRFFAVRPEGSVSTLKIQRTERGDSAVYLCASSLEGTAEYEQYFGPGTRLTVT.

This clonotype was recorded many times. This chain joins TRBV20-1 and TRBJ2-1; the match to TRBD2 covers 7 bases. This CDR3 is 17 amino acids long. Germline assignment: CDR1 DFQATT and CDR2 SNEGSKA (reference sequence). V lost 4 bases and J lost 2; bases outside the gene matches: 14. CDR3: CSATILTGTTTYNEQFF. As DNA, the CDR3 is TGCAGTGCTACGATATTAACCGGGACTACCACCTACAATGAGCAGTTCTTC.

This clonotype appeared many times. The chain carries TRBV5-6 and TRBJ1-1, with a tentative D call TRBD1 (6 bases). Trimming removed 4 bases from V and 3 bases from J, with 16 bases in between. The CDR3 consists of 15 residues. Germline CDR1 and CDR2: SGHDT and YYEEEE. This CDR3 reads CASSPWVSGDTEAFF. In DNA form, the CDR3 reads TGTGCCAGCAGCCCTTGGGTGTCAGGGGACACTGAAGCTTTCTTT.

This clonotype was observed many times. This chain connects TRBV5-1 to TRBJ1-4, with D perhaps TRBD1 (6 bases). This CDR3 is 13 amino acids long. Germline CDR1 SGHRS, CDR2 YFSETQ. V was clipped by 4 bases and J by 8 bases, with 12 bases between them. The CDR3 DNA sequence: TGCGCCAGCAGCCCGGAGGGGGGCGAAAAACTGTTTTTT. Translated: CASSPEGGEKLFF.

This clonotype was recorded at least ten times. The chain links TRBV4-1 to TRBJ2-2; TRBD1 might be the D (6 bases). The V gene's germline CDR1 is MGHRA and CDR2 YSYEKL. The length of the CDR3 is 15 residues. Between the trimmed V and J ends, which lost 3 bases and 5 bases, there was a span of 13 bases. The CDR3 nucleotides read TGCGCCAGCAGCCAGGGTCCAGGGGTTACCGGGGAGCTGTTTTTT. Protein sequence: CASSQGPGVTGELFF.